This TCR beta chain was observed in a study of CD8+ T cells in alopecia areata. Study findings and constraints: Scalp sequencing captures resident alphabeta T cells of normal skin too.

Sequencing used cDNA as its template, made by extracting RNA and reverse transcribing it. Generated by immunoSEQ multiplex PCR, the TCRdb table keeps only in-frame clones and is missing some. The sample contains roughly 200,000 clones, roughly two fifths of which appear only once. With regard to this clone: The antigen is unknown.

CDR3 length: 15 amino acids. V trimming: 4 bases; J trimming: 3 bases; junction bases outside the gene matches: 9. Germline CDR1 and CDR2: SGHRS and YFSETQ. The treatment: oral pan-JAK inhibitor, 5-10 mg twice daily. The receptor's source is a human donor with alopecia areata. The chain links TRBV5-1 to TRBJ1-2; 7 bases line up with TRBD1. Sample: CD4+ T cells sorted from blood, taken around week 30, from a patient treated with tofacitinib. CDR3 in DNA: TGCGCCAGCAGCCCTCTATGGGACAGACACTATGGCTACACCTTC. It codes for CASSPLWDRHYGYTF.